One and the same sample provided the 7 T cell receptor beta chains below, sequenced in a study of cytomegalovirus exposure and HLA in healthy donors. The study ran its PCR with 60 Vbeta and 13 Jbeta primers. The repertoire was sequenced with immunoSEQ multiplex PCR; TCRdb's copy has only in-frame clones and lacks some. The sample shows about 200,000 clones, approximately 79% of them seen only once. The specimen was PBMCs. The receptors were gathered from a man aged 45-65 years in good health and CMV-seronegative.

This clone was seen only a few times. The chain couples TRBV5-6 to TRBJ2-5; D unresolved. This CDR3 is 15 amino acids long. Trimming removed 3 bases at V and 2 bases at J, with 14 bases between. CDR1 and CDR2 (germline): SGHDT, YYEEEE. The CDR3 protein is CASSYSSNFQETQYF. The DNA of the CDR3 is TGTGCCAGCAGCTACAGCTCGAACTTTCAAGAGACCCAGTACTTC.

The V gene is TRBV5-6, the J gene TRBJ2-1; 7 nucleotides line up with TRBD2. J lost 0 bases, V lost 0 bases, and 6 bases had no gene match. Germline V CDR1 and CDR2: SGHDT, YYEEEE. The CDR3 covers 17 residues. This CDR3 reads CASSLVSGWSSYNEQFF. CDR3 DNA sequence: TGTGCCAGCAGCTTGGTTAGCGGGTGGAGCTCCTACAATGAGCAGTTCTTC.

CDR3 sequence: CASGPRLASTDTQYF. The CDR3 DNA sequence: TGTGCCAGCGGCCCCCGACTAGCGAGCACAGATACGCAGTATTTT. This sequence joins TRBV7-9 and TRBJ2-3; 8 nucleotides line up with TRBD2. After removal of 8 bases from V and 0 bases from J, the junction contained 7 bases not matched to a gene. Germline lookup yields CDR1 SEHNR and CDR2 FQNEAQ (reference sequence). This CDR3 has 15 residues.

This chain uses TRBV4-2 with TRBJ1-5; TRBD1 agrees at 8 bases. Trimming cost V 3 bases and J 7 bases; bases outside gene matches: 2. Germline-derived CDR1 and CDR2 are LGHNA and YNFKEQ. The CDR3 is made up of 13 amino acids. CDR3 sequence (DNA): TGTGCCAGCAGCCAGGACAGGGACCAGCCCCAGCATTTT. Amino acids: CASSQDRDQPQHF.

V gene TRBV30 combines with J gene TRBJ1-3; 9 nucleotides line up with TRBD1. The CDR3 has 16 amino acids. Trimming took 0 bases from V and 2 from J; bases not matched to a gene: 5. Germline CDR1 GTSNPN, CDR2 SVGIG (reference sequence). CDR3 in amino acids: CAWSVRGDRAGNTIYF. CDR3 nucleotide sequence: TGTGCCTGGAGTGTCCGAGGGGACAGGGCTGGAAACACCATATATTTT.

The chain has TRBV20-1 and TRBJ2-1; 10 bases agree with TRBD2. The germline V gene has CDR1 DFQATT and CDR2 SNEGSKA (reference sequence). CDR3 size: 11 residues. With V trimmed by 1 base and J by 15 bases, 3 bases remained unmatched. DNA of the CDR3: TGCAGTGCTAGAGGGACTAGCGGAGCGTTCTTC. It is translated as CSARGTSGAFF.

The chain is built from TRBV28 and TRBJ1-1; D might be TRBD1 (6 bases). Trimming took off 5 bases at V and 1 base at J, with 32 bases between the two ends. The CDR3 has 21 amino acids. Germline CDR1 and CDR2: MDHEN and SYDVKM. This CDR3 reads CASSPVIRPRSAQGSNTEAFF. In DNA form, the CDR3 reads TGTGCCAGCAGTCCCGTAATCCGCCCCCGGTCCGCACAGGGCTCGAACACTGAAGCTTTCTTT. Combining the CDR3 with reference TRBV28 and TRBJ1-1 gives the whole variable domain DVKVTQSSRYLVKRTGEKVFLECVQDMDHENMFWYRQDPGLGLRLIYFSYDVKMKEKGDIPEGYSVSREKKERFSLILESASTNQTSMYLCASSPVIRPRSAQGSNTEAFFGQGTRLTVV.